This T cell receptor beta chain was recorded in a study of identical twins. Template switching, a step in the protocol, added a universal primer site, and cDNA carried unique molecular identifiers. MiXCR, applied by TCRdb to the 5' RACE reads, yields one record per CDR3 protein. This table holds approximately 1.8 million distinct CDR3 sequences, 25% to 35% found once. Study-level findings and limits: Memory repertoires showed no such pattern, whereas abundant cord blood beta clonotypes carried fewer insertions. Among beta out-of-frame sequences, excess sharing between twins appeared weaker. Donors were not followed over many years; analysis was cross-sectional.

A note on this clonotype: Its target is unknown.

CDR3 length equals 18 residues. Germline trimming cut 5 bases from V and 7 bases from J; bases unmatched to any gene: 14. V usage is TRBV12-3 or TRBV12-4 and J usage is TRBJ2-1; 13 nucleotides match TRBD2. Source material: cord blood. The source is a newborn girl in good health. CDR3 residues: CASSPGLAGAGVRNEQFF. CDR3 DNA sequence: TGTGCCAGCAGTCCAGGACTAGCGGGAGCGGGTGTTAGGAATGAGCAGTTCTTC.